This T cell receptor (beta chain) appears in the sequencing data of a study of cytomegalovirus exposure and HLA in healthy donors. Study context: A data release that came early held some 79 million unique TCRs from HLA-typed donors. Findings and caveats of the study: Later work found that TCR association rates differed between HLA loci; DRB1 had the most and HLA-C the fewest. Associated with HLA alleles at 0.05 false discovery rate in a later analysis were fewer than 20,000 TCR beta sequences.

In this sample, this clone turned up a few times. Its target is unknown. Both 60 Vbeta primers and 13 Jbeta primers went into the PCR. This table comes from immunoSEQ multiplex PCR, and its TCRdb copy is limited to in-frame clones, with some not included. The repertoire holds about 240,000 clones, with roughly four fifths as singletons. Looked up from germline, CDR1 is MNHNS and CDR2 is SASEGT. V lost 1 base and J lost 2; bases outside the gene matches: 2. This CDR3 is built from 15 residues. The receptor's source is a woman aged 60 to 75 in good health and CMV-seropositive. What was sequenced was PBMCs. The chain has TRBV6-1 and TRBJ1-3; 7 bases fit TRBD1. The CDR3 region is CASSEGGTAGNTIYF. In DNA form, the CDR3 reads TGTGCCAGCAGTGAAGGGGGGACAGCTGGAAACACCATATATTTT.